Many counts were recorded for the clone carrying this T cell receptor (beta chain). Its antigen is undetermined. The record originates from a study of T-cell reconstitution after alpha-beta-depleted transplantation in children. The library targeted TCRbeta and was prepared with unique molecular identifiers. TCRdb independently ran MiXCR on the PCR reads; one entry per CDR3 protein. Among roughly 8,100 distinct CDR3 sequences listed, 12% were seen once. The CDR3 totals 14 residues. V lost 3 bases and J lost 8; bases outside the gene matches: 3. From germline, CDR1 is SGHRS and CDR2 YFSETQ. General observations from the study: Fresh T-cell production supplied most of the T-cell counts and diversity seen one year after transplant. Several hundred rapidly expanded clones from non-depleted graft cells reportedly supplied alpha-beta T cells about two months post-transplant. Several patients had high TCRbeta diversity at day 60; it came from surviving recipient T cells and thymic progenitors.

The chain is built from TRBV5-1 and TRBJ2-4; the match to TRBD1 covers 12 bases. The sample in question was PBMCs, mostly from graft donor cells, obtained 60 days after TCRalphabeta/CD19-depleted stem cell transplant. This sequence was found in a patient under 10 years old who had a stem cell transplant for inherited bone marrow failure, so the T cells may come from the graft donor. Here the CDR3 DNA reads TGCGCCAGCAGCTCGGGACAGGGGGCGTACATTCAGTACTTC. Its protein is CASSSGQGAYIQYF.